This entry lists 20 T cell receptor beta chains sequenced from one sample in a study of blood T cells in healthy people across ages. Alongside a J-beta primer mix, a sample-barcoded 5' primer served in a second PCR lasting about 6 to 12 cycles. TCRdb used MiXCR to reprocess the 5' RACE reads, holding one entry per CDR3 protein. Of 800,000 to 950,000 distinct CDR3 sequences listed, almost 30% are singletons. Another study also made use of these data, one on T cells of mothers and their children.

Specimen: blood. The receptor source for this set is a woman in her 40s in good health.

Details on this clonotype: A single base separates this from a much larger clone, so it may be a read error. V usage is TRBV29-1 and J usage is TRBJ1-2; possible D gene TRBD1, 5 bases. The V and J ends lost 4 bases and 6 bases respectively, with 9 bases between them. Germline V gene lookup returns CDR1 SQVTM and CDR2 ANQGSEA. This CDR3 is 11 amino acids long. Here the CDR3 DNA reads TGCAGCGTTGGGGGACTCCATGGCTACACCTTC. It specifies CSVGGLHGYTF.

The gene calls are TRBV29-1 and TRBJ2-3; 9 bases fit TRBD1. This CDR3 comprises 15 residues. Losses at the gene ends were 7 bases for V and 2 bases for J; bases not matched to a gene: 10. Germline values: CDR1 SQVTM, CDR2 ANQGSEA. The CDR3 loop is CSAMTGTGFTDTQYF. The CDR3 nucleotides read TGCAGCGCTATGACCGGGACAGGGTTCACAGATACGCAGTATTTT.

Remarks on this clonotype: Given a much more abundant clone one base away, this may be a read error. This CDR3 reads CAGANMGLSSHEQFF. CDR3 DNA: TGTGCCGGCGCGAACATGGGACTATCATCCCATGAGCAGTTCTTC. The chain recombines TRBV7-2 with TRBJ2-1; 7 bases fit TRBD2. The CDR3 spans 15 residues. Losses at the gene ends were 11 bases for V and 8 bases for J; bases not matched to a gene: 18. Germline V lookup: CDR1 SGHTA, CDR2 FQGNSA.

As for this clonotype: A much larger clone is a single base away; this may be a read error. This chain uses TRBV6-6 with TRBJ2-2; 7 nucleotides line up with TRBD1. From germline, CDR1 is MNHNY and CDR2 SVGAGI (reference sequence). This CDR3 spans 15 amino acids. Trimming at V came to 2 bases and at J to 0 bases, leaving 0 bases not matched to a gene. In nucleotides, the CDR3 is TGTGCCAGCAGTTACGGGACAGCGAACACCGGGGAGCTGTTTTTT. Its protein is CASSYGTANTGELFF.

This clonotype was found a few times. The chain links TRBV9 to TRBJ1-2; 7 bases match TRBD1. The CDR3 contains 15 residues. CDR1 and CDR2 from the germline V gene are SGDLS and YYNGEE. Trimming cost V 1 base and J 6 bases; bases outside gene matches: 9. The CDR3 protein is CASSVRDRVGNGYTF. CDR3 DNA sequence: TGTGCCAGCAGCGTAAGAGACAGGGTAGGGAATGGCTACACCTTC.

This clonotype came up a few times. The chain is built from TRBV9 and TRBJ1-1, with TRBD1 as a possible D gene (5 bases). CDR1 is SGDLS, CDR2 YYNGEE, per germline. CDR3 length equals 15 residues. V was pared by 0 bases and J by 6 bases, with 15 bases between. The CDR3, as DNA: TGTGCCAGCAGCGTAGATGTGGTGGGGCGGGCTGAAGCTTTCTTT. This sequence encodes CASSVDVVGRAEAFF.

To note about this clonotype: With a much larger clone just one base away, this may be a read error. The chain recombines TRBV18 with TRBJ2-2; 11 bases align to TRBD1. This CDR3 comprises 15 residues. Germline V lookup: CDR1 KGHSH, CDR2 LQKENI. The CDR3 region is CASPPGTGGTGELFF. The CDR3 DNA is TGTGCCAGCCCACCGGGGACAGGGGGCACCGGGGAGCTGTTTTTT.

V and J are TRBV20-1 and TRBJ1-2, with 7 bases aligning to TRBD1. J lost 4 bases, V lost 5 bases, and 4 bases had no gene match. Germline-derived CDR1 and CDR2 are DFQATT and SNEGSKA (reference sequence). This CDR3 is 12 amino acids long. DNA for the CDR3: TGCAGTGCTCCCGGACAGGTCTATGGCTACACCTTC. Translating gives CSAPGQVYGYTF.

V and J are TRBV5-1 and TRBJ2-2; D call uncertain. The CDR3 is 11 amino acids. From germline, CDR1 is SGHRS and CDR2 YFSETQ. The ends were cut back, 4 bases at V and 6 bases at J, with 4 bases in the middle. The CDR3, as DNA: TGCGCCAGCAGCAACGCCGGGGAGCTGTTTTTT. Its protein product is CASSNAGELFF. The full variable domain, with the rest looked up from reference TRBV5-1 and TRBJ2-2, is KAGVTQTPRYLIKTRGQQVTLSCSPISGHRSVSWYQQTPGQGLQFLFEYFSETQRNKGNFPGRFSGRQFSNSRSEMNVSTLELGDSALYLCASSNAGELFFGEGSRLTVL.

The chain combines TRBV20-1 with TRBJ2-2, with D perhaps matching TRBD1 (6 bases). Germline values: CDR1 DFQATT, CDR2 SNEGSKA (reference sequence). Trimming cost V 0 bases and J 6 bases, with 8 bases left between them. The CDR3 contains 13 residues. This CDR3 reads CSAREQGPGELFF. The CDR3 nucleotides read TGCAGTGCTAGAGAACAGGGTCCCGGGGAGCTGTTTTTT.

This chain connects TRBV3-1 to TRBJ1-6; D is unclear. The V end was cut by 0 bases, the J end by 4 bases, with 7 bases between. This CDR3 contains 15 residues. The germline CDR1 and CDR2 sequences are LGHDT and YNNKEL (reference sequence). The CDR3 DNA reads TGTGCCAGCAGCCAAGAGCCAGGTTATAATTCACCCCTCCACTTT. Translating it yields CASSQEPGYNSPLHF.

To note about this clonotype: An end of the junction differs from the germline gene, which may be a read error. This chain uses TRBV20-1 with TRBJ1-2; the match to TRBD1 covers 8 bases. Germline V gene data show CDR1 as DFQATT and CDR2 as SNEGSKA (reference sequence). The CDR3 runs to 15 residues. The CDR3 nucleotides are TGCAGTGCTAACCGGGACAGGAATCCTATGGAAGGCTGCACCTTC. This translates into CSANRDRNPMEGCTF.

This clonotype was counted a few times. Here the CDR3 reads CATSTTSLAGGHMTGELFF. The CDR3 DNA follows: TGTGCCACCAGCACTACTTCACTAGCGGGGGGGCATATGACCGGGGAGCTGTTTTTT. V and J are TRBV15 and TRBJ2-2; 13 nucleotides agree with TRBD2. The germline V gene has CDR1 LNHNV and CDR2 YYDKDF (reference sequence). The CDR3 is 19 residues long. The trim removed 4 bases at V and 5 bases at J, leaving 13 bases unmatched. Filled out from reference TRBV15 and TRBJ2-2, the complete variable domain reads DAMVIQNPRYQVTQFGKPVTLSCSQTLNHNVMYWYQQKSSQAPKLLFHYYDKDFNNEADTPDNFQSRRPNTSFCFLDIRSPGLGDTAMYLCATSTTSLAGGHMTGELFFGEGSRLTVL.

The sample holds many counts of this clonotype. Written as DNA, the CDR3 is TGTGCCAGCGTTTCGGGGGGTCCATACGAGCAGTACTTC. Protein sequence: CASVSGGPYEQYF. The rearrangement uses TRBV28 and TRBJ2-7, with 7 bases lining up with TRBD2. The V and J ends lost 8 bases and 4 bases, in that order; junction bases with no gene match: 8. Germline V gene sequence: CDR1 MDHEN, CDR2 SYDVKM. This CDR3 spans 13 amino acids.

This clonotype was counted at least ten times. The chain employs TRBV5-1 and TRBJ2-7, with D maybe TRBD1 (6 bases). Germline lookup yields CDR1 SGHRS and CDR2 YFSETQ. The CDR3 has 15 amino acids. The ends were cut back, 4 bases at V and 1 base at J, with 15 bases in the middle. The CDR3 is CASSQKTGSSYEQYF. The CDR3 DNA is TGCGCCAGCAGCCAGAAAACAGGGAGTTCCTACGAGCAGTACTTC.

There are many counts of this clonotype. The V call is TRBV29-1, the J call TRBJ2-5, with TRBD2 matching 9 bases. The J segment lost 5 bases and the V segment lost 1 base, leaving 5 bases of the junction unmatched. Germline V CDR1 and CDR2: SQVTM, ANQGSEA. The CDR3 is 14 residues long. The CDR3 DNA reads as TGCAGCGTTGAAGTGGGCGGGAGGGCTGAGACCCAGTACTTC. Protein: CSVEVGGRAETQYF.

This clonotype has ten or more counts. The rearrangement uses TRBV6-5 and TRBJ1-2, with TRBD1 as a possible D gene (5 bases). Germline V gives CDR1 MNHEY, CDR2 SVGAGI. The CDR3 has 14 residues. The ends were cut back, 0 bases at V and 4 bases at J, with 9 bases in the middle. This CDR3 is CASSYSGGRYGYTF. The CDR3 DNA sequence: TGTGCCAGCAGTTACTCGGGGGGTCGCTATGGCTACACCTTC.

Comments on this clonotype: A much bigger clone sits one base away, suggesting this may be a read error. The chain joins TRBV10-3 to TRBJ2-1, with 9 bases lining up with TRBD1. Looked up from germline, CDR1 is ENHRY and CDR2 is SYGVKD. The CDR3 has 14 residues. V lost 2 bases, J lost 8 bases, and 4 bases stayed unmatched. The CDR3 DNA follows: TGTGCCATCAGTGAGGGGACAGGGCGCGATGAGCAGTTCTTC. As protein: CAISEGTGRDEQFF.

On this clonotype: A much bigger clone sits one base away, suggesting this may be a read error. This chain uses TRBV5-1 with TRBJ2-1; TRBD2 matches at 10 bases. Germline CDR1 is SGHRS and CDR2 is YFSETQ. The length of the CDR3 is 16 residues. The DNA for the CDR3 is TGCGCCAGCAGCTTGGAGGTACTAGCGGGACTCAATGGGCAGTTCTTC. Translated: CASSLEVLAGLNGQFF.

This clonotype occurred a few times. The gene calls are TRBV5-6 and TRBJ1-2; a possible D gene is TRBD1 (5 bases). The CDR3 consists of 14 residues. Trimming took 0 bases from V and 0 from J, leaving 6 bases between them. Germline V gene data show CDR1 as SGHDT and CDR2 as YYEEEE. The CDR3 DNA is TGTGCCAGCAGCTTGGTCAGGGCTAACTATGGCTACACCTTC. This gives the protein CASSLVRANYGYTF.